This T cell receptor (beta chain) is from a study of T cell responses to AZD1222 COVID-19 vaccine. Study-level results: Vaccination with two AZD1222 doses was followed by a rise in Spike-specific TCR breadth and depth. Distributed over spike, vaccine-associated CD4 TCRs predominated at 160-218 and 743-854. Repertoire sampling was restricted to post-peak T cell response timepoints.

TCRdb's copy holds only in-frame clones and misses some; the assay was immunoSEQ multiplex PCR. Among some 180,000 clones, about nine tenths were seen once, and the ten largest hold 1.9%. V shed 3 bases, J shed 12 bases, and the junction held 9 bases outside the gene matches. This CDR3 is 13 amino acids long. Germline-derived CDR1 and CDR2 are SGHTA and FQGTGA. A word on this clone: What it recognizes is unknown.

Second-dose intervals near 4 or 12 weeks were combined. The sequence was collected from an adult who received the AZD1222 COVID-19 vaccine. V is TRBV7-3 and J is TRBJ1-1, with TRBD1 matching over 8 bases. The sample consisted of peripheral blood, taken 28 days after the second AZD1222 dose. CDR3 coding DNA: TGTGCCAGCAGCTTCTCCGACAGGGGTCGAACTTTCTTT. It translates to CASSFSDRGRTFF.